A selection of T cell receptor beta chains follows, all from one sample in a study of CXCR3-negative and CXCR3-positive naive CD8 T cells. TCRdb re-called the 5' RACE reads and gives one entry per CDR3 protein, without DNA. The sample table sets out about 130,000 distinct CDR3 sequences. Input material: naive CXCR3- CD8+ T cells from blood. The origin of the receptors is a human donor in good health. Some clones in this sample may be carry-over from other donors' samples. CDR3s include the opening cysteine and the closing phenylalanine or tryptophan.

TRBJ2-7,15,TRBV11-2,CASSLEYGSSYEQYF
TRBJ2-5,13,TRBV28,CASSLRGRETQYF
TRBJ2-3,16,TRBV14,CASSLVQEPSTDTQYF
TRBJ2-7,16,TRBV14,CASSQDLRQGLLEQYF
TRBJ2-1,18,TRBV4-2,CASSPGTSGGKFYNEQFF
TRBJ2-7,12,TRBV3-1,CASSQVTYEQYF
TRBJ2-7,15,TRBV5-1,CASGLRRGLRDEQYF
TRBJ2-2,12,TRBV7-6,CASRRYTGELFF
TRBJ2-5,16,TRBV21-1,CASRIRDRGPGETQYF
TRBJ2-3,15,TRBV5-7,CASSWGLQGRDTQYF
TRBJ1-1,13,TRBV3-1,CASSQTENTEAFF
TRBJ1-1,17,TRBV7-9,CASTKTGLLRTNTEAFF
TRBJ2-3,16,TRBV18,CASSPPKTRGTDTQYF
TRBJ2-7,15,TRBV27,CASSLFSSGPGEQYF
TRBJ2-7,15,TRBV3-1,CASSRNRDSSYEQYF
TRBJ2-7,14,TRBV29-1,CSVEMQDRGYEQYF
TRBJ2-1,14,TRBV5-1,CASSLPGGHNEQFF
TRBJ2-7,14,TRBV12-3/TRBV12-4,CASSSSGRDYEQYF
TRBJ2-7,13,TRBV29-1,CSVRTGGPYEQYF
TRBJ1-5,18,TRBV20-1,CSASDTPGPIYSNQPQHF
TRBJ2-3,14,TRBV11-2,CATSTSGSRDTQYF
TRBJ2-2,15,TRBV2,CASSRFAGADGELFF
TRBJ2-5,15,TRBV7-9,CASSLGSLLARTQYF
TRBJ1-2,16,TRBV4-2,CASSQEIDTANYGYTF
TRBJ2-7,15,TRBV2,CASNEGTGVPYEQYF
TRBJ2-1,16,TRBV7-6,CASSSKAGGPYNEQFF
TRBJ2-7,18,TRBV7-9,CASSVRPLAGQTTYEQYF
TRBJ2-7,15,TRBV7-9,CASSLATGGTYEQYF
TRBJ2-1,15,TRBV10-1,CASALERSVYNEQFF
TRBJ2-1,13,TRBV29-1,CSVDAGLANEQFF
TRBJ2-1,12,TRBV29-1,CSVDRSYNEQFF